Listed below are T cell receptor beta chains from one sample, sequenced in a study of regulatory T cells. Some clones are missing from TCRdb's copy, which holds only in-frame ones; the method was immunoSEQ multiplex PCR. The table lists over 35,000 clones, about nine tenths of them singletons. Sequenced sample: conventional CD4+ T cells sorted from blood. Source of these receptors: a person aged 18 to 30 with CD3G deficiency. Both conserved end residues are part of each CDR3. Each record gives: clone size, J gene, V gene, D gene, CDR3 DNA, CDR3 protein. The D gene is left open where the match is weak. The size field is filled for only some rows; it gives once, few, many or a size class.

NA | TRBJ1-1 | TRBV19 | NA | TGTGCCAGTAGTACAAGGACCGCCAACACTGAAGCTTTCTTT | CASSTRTANTEAFF
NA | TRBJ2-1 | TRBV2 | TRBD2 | TGTGCCAGCAGGATGACTAGCGGGGGGGCAAATGAGCAGTTCTTC | CASRMTSGGANEQFF
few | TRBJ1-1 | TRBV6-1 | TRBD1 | TGTGCCAGCAGCCGACAGGGAGGGAACACTGAAGCTTTCTTT | CASSRQGGNTEAFF
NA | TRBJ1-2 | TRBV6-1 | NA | TGTGCCAGCAGGAGCACCCTGAACTATGGCTACACCTTC | CASRSTLNYGYTF
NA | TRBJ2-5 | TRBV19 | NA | TGTGCCAGTAGTATCACGATCCAAGAGACCCAGTACTTC | CASSITIQETQYF
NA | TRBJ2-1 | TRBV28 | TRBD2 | TGTGCCGTCACTAGACTAGCGGGAGTGGGGGAGCAGTTCTTC | CAVTRLAGVGEQFF
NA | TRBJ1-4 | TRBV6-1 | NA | TGTGCCAGCAGCTACAGAGACGCAACTAATGAAAAACTGTTTTTT | CASSYRDATNEKLFF
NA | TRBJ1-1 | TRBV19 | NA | TGTGCCAGTAGTATGTCTGGGAACACTGAAGCTTTCTTT | CASSMSGNTEAFF
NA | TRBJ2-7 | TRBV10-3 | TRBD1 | TGTGCCATCAGTCAGGGGGCATACGAGCAGTACTTC | CAISQGAYEQYF
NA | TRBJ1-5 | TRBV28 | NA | TGTGCCAGCAGTTTATCCCAGGGGATAGGGAGCAATCAGCCCCAGCATTTT | CASSLSQGIGSNQPQHF
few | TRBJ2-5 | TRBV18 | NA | TGTGCCAGCTCACCAAGGCAGCAAGAGACCCAGTACTTC | CASSPRQQETQYF
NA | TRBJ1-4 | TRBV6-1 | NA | TGTGCCAGCAGTGATAGGGGAACAAATGAAAAACTGTTTTTT | CASSDRGTNEKLFF
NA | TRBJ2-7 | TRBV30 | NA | TGTGCCTGGAGTATGGGGGATTTTTACGAGCAGTACTTC | CAWSMGDFYEQYF
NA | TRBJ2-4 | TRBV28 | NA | TGTGCCAGCAGTTCCCTGACTAGATTGGGAGCCAAAAACATTCAGTACTTC | CASSSLTRLGAKNIQYF
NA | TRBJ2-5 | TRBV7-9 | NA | TGTGCCAGCAGCTCCGACAGACAAGGAGTGTTACAGTACTTC | CASSSDRQGVLQYF
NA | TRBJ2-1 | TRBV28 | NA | TGTGCCAGCAGTTTATTAGGGCGGGGAAAATTCAGTGAGCAGTTCTTC | CASSLLGRGKFSEQFF
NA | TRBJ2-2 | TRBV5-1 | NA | TGTGCCAGCAGCCTCGCAGGGTTCGGGGAGCTGTTTTTT | CASSLAGFGELFF
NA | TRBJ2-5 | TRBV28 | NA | TGTGCCAGCAGTCCAGGTCAAGAGACCCAGTACTTC | CASSPGQETQYF
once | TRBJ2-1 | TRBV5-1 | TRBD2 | TGCGCCAGCAGCTTGGGGGGACTAGTCGGGAGATACAATGAGCAGTTCTTC | CASSLGGLVGRYNEQFF
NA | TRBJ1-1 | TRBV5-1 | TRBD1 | TGCGCCAGCAGCTATGGACAGGGGAAAGCTTTCTTT | CASSYGQGKAFF
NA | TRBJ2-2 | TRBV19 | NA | TGTGCCAGTAGTGCTCTGCTAAGTCGGGGCACCGGGGAGCTGTTTTTT | CASSALLSRGTGELFF
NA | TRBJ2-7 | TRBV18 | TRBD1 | TGTGCCAGCTCACCCCGACAGGGGAACGAGCAGTACTTC | CASSPRQGNEQYF
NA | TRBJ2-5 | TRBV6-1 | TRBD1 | TGTGCCAGCAGTGGGACAGGGGGTGAGACCCAGTACTTC | CASSGTGGETQYF
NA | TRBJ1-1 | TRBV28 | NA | TGTGCCAGCAGCCTAGGGCCAGTCGGAGAAGCTTTCTTT | CASSLGPVGEAFF
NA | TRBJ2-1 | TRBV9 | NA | TGTGCCAGCAGCGCCGGGCTATCGGAGTCCCATGAGCAGTTCTTC | CASSAGLSESHEQFF
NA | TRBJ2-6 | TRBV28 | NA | TGTGCCAGCAAGAACGCGGACAGCTCTGGGGCCAACGTCCTGACTTTC | CASKNADSSGANVLTF
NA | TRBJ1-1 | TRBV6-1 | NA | TGTGCCAGCAGTGACATCCCGACACGGGGGAACACTGAAGCTTTCTTT | CASSDIPTRGNTEAFF
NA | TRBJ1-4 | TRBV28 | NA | TGTGCCAGCAGTTTAGCACAGGCTAATGAAAAACTGTTTTTT | CASSLAQANEKLFF
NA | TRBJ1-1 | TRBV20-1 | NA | TGCAGTGCCAGGATGGGGATAAAAACTTTCTTT | CSARMGIKTFF
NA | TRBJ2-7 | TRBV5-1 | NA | TGCGCCAGCAGCGCTAGCTATCGCGGCTCCGAGCAGTACTTC | CASSASYRGSEQYF
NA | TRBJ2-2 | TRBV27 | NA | TGTGCCAGCAGTTTATCGTTTGGCGGGGAGCTGTTTTTT | CASSLSFGGELFF
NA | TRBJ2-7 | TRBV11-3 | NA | TGTGCCAGCAGCCGGGACGGGTTCTACGAGCAGTACTTC | CASSRDGFYEQYF
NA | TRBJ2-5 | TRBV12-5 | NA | TGTGCTAGTGGTTTGGAAGGGGCCGAGACCCAGTACTTC | CASGLEGAETQYF
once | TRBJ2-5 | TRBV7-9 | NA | TGTGCCAGCAGCTTTCGGGGTGATGAGACCCAGTACTTC | CASSFRGDETQYF
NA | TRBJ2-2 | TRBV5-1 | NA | TGCGCCAGCAGCGAGAGGGGCACCGGGGAGCTGTTTTTT | CASSERGTGELFF
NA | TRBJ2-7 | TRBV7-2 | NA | TGTGCCAGCAGCTTAGTAGGCGGGTACGAGCAGTACTTC | CASSLVGGYEQYF
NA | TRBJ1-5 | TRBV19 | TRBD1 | TGTGCCAGTAGCCGAGACAGGGCCACTCAGCCCCAGCATTTT | CASSRDRATQPQHF
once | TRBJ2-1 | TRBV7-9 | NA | TGTGCCAGCAGCCGTGGACAGAGCCATGAGCAGTTCTTC | CASSRGQSHEQFF
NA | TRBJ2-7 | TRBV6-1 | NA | TGTGCCAGCAACCTGAATCCAGGCTACGAGCAGTACTTC | CASNLNPGYEQYF
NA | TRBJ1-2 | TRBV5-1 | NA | TGCGCCAGCAGCTTGGGAGGGGAGAGCTATGGCTACACCTTC | CASSLGGESYGYTF
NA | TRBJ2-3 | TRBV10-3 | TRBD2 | TGTGCCATCGGGAGCGGGGGGTCAGATACGCAGTATTTT | CAIGSGGSDTQYF
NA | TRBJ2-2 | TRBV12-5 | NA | TGTGCTAGTGCCACGACAGGGAGGGACCGCACCGGGGAGCTGTTTTTT | CASATTGRDRTGELFF
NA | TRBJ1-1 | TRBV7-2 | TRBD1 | TGTGCCAGCAGCCTCCTTACAGGGGAGACTGAAGCTTTCTTT | CASSLLTGETEAFF
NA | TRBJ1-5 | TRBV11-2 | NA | TGTGCCAGCAGCTTAAGCGAGAGGCAGCCCCAGCATTTT | CASSLSERQPQHF
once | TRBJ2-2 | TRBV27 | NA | TGTGCCAGCAGGAAAAACTCGGCCGGGGAGCTGTTTTTT | CASRKNSAGELFF
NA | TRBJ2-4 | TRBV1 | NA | TGCACCAGCAGCCAAGATATGGGACAGACCTTAAACATTCAGTACTTC | CTSSQDMGQTLNIQYF
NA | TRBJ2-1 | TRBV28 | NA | TGTGCCAGCAGTTCGACTGCCAGCTCCTACAATGAGCAGTTCTTC | CASSSTASSYNEQFF
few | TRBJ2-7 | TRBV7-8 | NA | TGTGCCAGCAGCCGTGACAGGATGAGAGAGCAGTACTTC | CASSRDRMREQYF
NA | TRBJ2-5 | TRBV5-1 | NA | TGCGCCAGCAGCTTGAACGGGCAAGAGACCCAGTACTTC | CASSLNGQETQYF
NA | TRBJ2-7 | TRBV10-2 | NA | TGCGCCAGCAGGGAGCCAGGGAGCGAGCAGTACTTC | CASREPGSEQYF
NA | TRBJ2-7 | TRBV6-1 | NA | TGTGCCAGCAGCTTGGACCGCTACTACGAGCAGTACTTC | CASSLDRYYEQYF
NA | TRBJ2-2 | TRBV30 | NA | TGTGCCTGGAGCGGGACCAACCCCGGGGAGCTGTTTTTT | CAWSGTNPGELFF
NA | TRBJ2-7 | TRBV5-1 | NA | TGCGCCAGCAGCTTGGAAAATGGGCGTTACGAGCAGTACTTC | CASSLENGRYEQYF
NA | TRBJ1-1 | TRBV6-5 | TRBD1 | TGTGCCAGCAGTCAATTGGGACAGAAAAACACTGAAGCTTTCTTT | CASSQLGQKNTEAFF
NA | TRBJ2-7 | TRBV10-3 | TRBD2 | TGTGCCATCAGTGAGTTCGCTAGCGGAAATGGAGAGCAGTACTTC | CAISEFASGNGEQYF